This T cell receptor (beta chain) was found in a study of cytomegalovirus exposure and HLA in healthy donors. Comments on this clone: Its antigen remains unidentified.

Regarding the study as a whole: First-cohort TCR clusters were later found to tend to co-occur in the approximately 110 validation repertoires.

The method was immunoSEQ multiplex PCR; TCRdb's version includes in-frame clones alone and lacks a portion of them. The table lists a few hundred thousand clones, roughly 85% of them singletons. Germline-derived CDR1 and CDR2 are SGHTA and FQGNSA. This CDR3 contains 12 residues. Trimming removed 3 bases at V and 11 bases at J, with 10 bases between. This chain joins TRBV7-2 and TRBJ1-4; the D gene is possibly TRBD1 (5 bases). Sequenced: PBMCs. The receptor's source is a woman aged 18-30 years in good health and CMV-seronegative. Here the CDR3 reads CASSFSTDKLFF. Written as DNA, the CDR3 is TGTGCCAGCAGCTTTTCGACAGATAAACTGTTTTTT.